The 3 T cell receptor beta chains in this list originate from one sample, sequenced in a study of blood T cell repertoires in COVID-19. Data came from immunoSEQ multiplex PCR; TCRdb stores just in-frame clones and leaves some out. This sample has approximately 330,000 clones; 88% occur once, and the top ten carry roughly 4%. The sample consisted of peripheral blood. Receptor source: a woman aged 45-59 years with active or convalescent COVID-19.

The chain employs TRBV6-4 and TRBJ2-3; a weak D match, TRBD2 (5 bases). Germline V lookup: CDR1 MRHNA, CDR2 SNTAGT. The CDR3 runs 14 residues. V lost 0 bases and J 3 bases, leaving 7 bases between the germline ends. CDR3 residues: CASSDSGGTDTQYF. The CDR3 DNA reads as TGTGCCAGCAGTGACTCCGGCGGGACAGATACGCAGTATTTT.

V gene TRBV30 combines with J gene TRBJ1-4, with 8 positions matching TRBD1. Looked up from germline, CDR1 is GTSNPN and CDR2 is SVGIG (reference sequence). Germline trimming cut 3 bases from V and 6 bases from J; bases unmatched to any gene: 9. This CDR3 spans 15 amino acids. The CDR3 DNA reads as TGTGCCTGGAGGCAAGGGTCAGGGGGCGATGAAAAACTGTTTTTT. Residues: CAWRQGSGGDEKLFF.

DNA for the CDR3: TGTGCCAGCAGCTCTGGGGGCAGGAAATATTTT. Translated: CASSSGGRKYF. The rearrangement uses TRBV7-3 and TRBJ2-3, with TRBD1 as a possible D gene (6 bases). CDR1 and CDR2 (germline): SGHTA, FQGTGA. The CDR3 length is 11 residues. The V end lost 4 bases, the J end lost 15 bases, and 14 bases lay between the germline ends.